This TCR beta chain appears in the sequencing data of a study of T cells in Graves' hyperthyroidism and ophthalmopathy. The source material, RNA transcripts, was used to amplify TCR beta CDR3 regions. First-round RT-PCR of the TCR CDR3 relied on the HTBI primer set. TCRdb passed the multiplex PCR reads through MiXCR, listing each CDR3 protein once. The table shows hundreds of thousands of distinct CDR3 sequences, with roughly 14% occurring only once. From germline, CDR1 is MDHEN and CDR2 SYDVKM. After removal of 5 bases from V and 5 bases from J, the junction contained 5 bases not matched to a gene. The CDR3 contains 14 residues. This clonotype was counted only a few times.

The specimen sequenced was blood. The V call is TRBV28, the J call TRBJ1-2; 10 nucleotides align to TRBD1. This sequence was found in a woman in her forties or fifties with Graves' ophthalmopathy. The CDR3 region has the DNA TGTGCCAGCAGTGGGACAGGGGAGTGGTATGGCTACACCTTC. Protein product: CASSGTGEWYGYTF.